This T cell receptor beta chain was captured in a study of identical twins (dated by TCRdb to about 2016). Looking at the study overall: The study deep-sequenced TCR alpha and beta repertoires from monozygotic twins, unrelated adults of various ages and cord blood to test whether fetal clonotypes persist. Replicate twin experiments were performed at different times using different library preparation protocols to rule out contamination. Points the paper makes about the study in general: Abundant cord blood beta clonotypes carried fewer insertions; young adult naive repertoires showed a weaker similar trend, while memory repertoires showed none. In monozygotic twins, out-of-frame TCR alpha sharing was systematically underestimated by recombination models, although the models agreed with sharing between unrelated individuals. Compared with coincidental sharing between unrelated individuals, out-of-frame TCR alpha sequences shared between twins had an excess of sequences with low generation probability. Conclusions relied on cross-sectional statistical analysis, since the same donors could not be followed over many years. Excess twin sharing in beta out-of-frame sequences was weaker because fewer shared sequences lowered the signal-to-noise ratio. Zero-insertion analyses could be partly confounded by invariant T cells such as MAIT and iNKT, although diverse VJ usage argued against such confounding for most clonotypes.

The CDR3 runs 16 residues from the cysteine to the phenylalanine. The kept DNA is CDR3 alone, 48 bases in frame from the first base. Trimming at the junction amounts to 0 bases on V and 4 bases on J, and the germline ends lie 15 bases apart. CDR1 and CDR2 are read off the germline V gene as SGHRS and YFSETQ. Receptor libraries were prepared by 5' RACE. Sequencer: Illumina HiSeq 2000. Template switching added a universal primer binding site, and the final cDNA carried a unique molecular identifier that allowed TCR cDNA molecules to be counted accurately. Specific primers in the conserved constant-segment region were used to synthesize first-strand cDNA for the TCR alpha and beta chains. Each cDNA library was double barcoded, with a SMART-Mk sample barcode plus Illumina barcodes, to control for contamination. TruSeq adapter sequences, together with Illumina sample barcodes, were added in two successive PCR steps. TCR alpha and beta cDNA libraries were sequenced on the Illumina HiSeq platform with custom primers. For the original study's pipeline: MiGEC processed the raw reads to extract unique molecular identifiers, while MiXCR was used to determine the CDR3 positions. Recombination models were inferred per individual with the repgenHMM and IGoR tools using an EM algorithm. The analysis of shared clonotypes was done with the tcR package in R, with sharing normalized by the product of cloneset sizes. To study raw recombination without the effects of thymic and clonal selection, out-of-frame nonproductive sequences were analyzed. TCRdb reran the public reads through fastp at Q25 and MiXCR, keeping productive beta chains. Identical CDR3 protein sequences are pooled into one entry, listed with their most common genes and DNA. The V and J calls were determined by TCRdb, not by the authors. The table for this sample lists roughly 480,000 distinct CDR3 sequences; approximately 24% of them were counted only once. The top ten hold around 3% of the sample.

As for this clonotype: There is no known antigen for this receptor. Nothing much larger sits one base from this clone, and base qualities are not available.

Only healthy Caucasian donors were included. The twin cohort consisted of three pairs of female monozygotic twins, all aged about 18 to 29 years. Positive isolation kits from Invitrogen were used to isolate CD4+ and CD8+ T cell populations. A further study also used this sample, focusing on T cells expressing NK-cell markers. The second study's paper adds: TCR beta-chain repertoires were profiled in sorted CD3+CD56+NKG2C+, CD3+CD56+NKG2C- and CD3+CD56-NKG2C+ T-cell subsets from seven or eight donors. Seven of the eight sequenced donors were HCMV-seropositive and one was HCMV-seronegative. To restrict sorting to alphabetaTCR-expressing T cells, an anti-gammadeltaTCR antibody was added in several experiments. In several donors, the dominant CD3+CD56+NKG2C+ clonotypes ranked among the top 10 CD8+ clonotypes, making up about 1.0-7.0% of CD8+ T cells. Those dominant clonotypes were again the most abundant among CD3+CD56-NKG2C+ cells in several donors, at roughly 28.3-60.1%. It remained unclear whether the expanded NKG2C-expressing T cell clones were specific for HCMV antigens. The eight sequenced donors were randomly selected healthy volunteers, three men and five women. HCMV-specific IgG was detected in serum with a commercial ELISA kit to determine HCMV serostatus. MIGEC handled demultiplexing of the reads and grouping by UMI, while MiTCR was used to assemble and quantify clonotypes. To exclude erroneous sequences, any TCR cDNA sequence not supported by at least two reads was discarded. The tcR package was used for downstream repertoire analysis, and clonotypes were matched between fractions using CDR3 nucleotide sequence together with V segment. VDJmatch was used to annotate antigen specificity against VDJdb, with one amino acid substitution in CDR3 allowed.

The receptor was isolated from a young woman in good health. Sequencing input: CD4+ T cells sorted from blood. The chain is made from TRBV5-1 and TRBJ2-3, with TRBD2 perhaps the D gene, on 6 matching bases. The bases read TGCGCCAGCAGCTTGGCCCGCGGAGGGGTGCCAGATACGCAGTATTTT. Translated, it gives CASSLARGGVPDTQYF.